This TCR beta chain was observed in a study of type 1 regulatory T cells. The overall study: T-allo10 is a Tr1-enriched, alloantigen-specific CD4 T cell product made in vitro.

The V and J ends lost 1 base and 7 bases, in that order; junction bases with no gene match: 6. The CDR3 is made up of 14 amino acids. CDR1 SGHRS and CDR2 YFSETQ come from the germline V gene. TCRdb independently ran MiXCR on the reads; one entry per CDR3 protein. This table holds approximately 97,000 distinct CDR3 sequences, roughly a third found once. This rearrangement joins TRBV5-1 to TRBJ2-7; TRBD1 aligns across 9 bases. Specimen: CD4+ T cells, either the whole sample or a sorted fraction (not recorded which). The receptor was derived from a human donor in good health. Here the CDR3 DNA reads TGCGCCAGCAGCTTGACACAGGGGGCGGAAGAGCAGTACTTC. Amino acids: CASSLTQGAEEQYF.